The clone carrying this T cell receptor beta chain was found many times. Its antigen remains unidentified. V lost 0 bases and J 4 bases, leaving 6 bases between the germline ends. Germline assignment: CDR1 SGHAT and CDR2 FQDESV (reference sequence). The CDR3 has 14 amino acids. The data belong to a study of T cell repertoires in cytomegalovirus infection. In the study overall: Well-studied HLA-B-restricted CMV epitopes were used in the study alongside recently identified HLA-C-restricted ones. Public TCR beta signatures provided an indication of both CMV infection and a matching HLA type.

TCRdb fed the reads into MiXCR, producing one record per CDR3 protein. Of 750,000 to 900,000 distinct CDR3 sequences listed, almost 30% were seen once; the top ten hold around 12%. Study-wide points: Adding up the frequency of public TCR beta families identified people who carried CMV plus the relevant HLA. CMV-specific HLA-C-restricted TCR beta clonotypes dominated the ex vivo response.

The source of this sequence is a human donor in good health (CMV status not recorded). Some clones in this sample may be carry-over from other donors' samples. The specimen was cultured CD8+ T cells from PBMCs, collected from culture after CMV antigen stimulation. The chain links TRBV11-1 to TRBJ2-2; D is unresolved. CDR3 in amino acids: CASSLAHFTGELFF. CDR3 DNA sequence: TGTGCCAGCAGCTTAGCGCATTTCACCGGGGAGCTGTTTTTT.